The present entry profiles one TCR beta chain with its context. Its antigen is unknown. The sample is drawn from a study of shared clonotypes between healthy human individuals. Study information: A couple of female and a few male donors aged 18 to 49 were enrolled. Study results and limitations: A small donor pool kept down the genetic and exposure-history diversity that was represented.

Assay used: immunoSEQ multiplex PCR; TCRdb lists only in-frame clones, some missing. The data show some 2.3 million clones, with more than 80% seen just once and 0.3% to 0.4% held by the top ten. V dropped 5 bases and J dropped 5 bases, with 7 bases sitting between them. Germline CDR1 is MNHNY and CDR2 is SVGAGI (reference sequence). The CDR3 extends over 12 amino acids. Sequenced input: naive CD4+ T cells from PBMCs. Regarding subset: CD45RA+ positively selected. The receptor comes from a man younger than 35 in good health. Some clones in this sample may be carry-over from other donors' samples. The rearrangement uses TRBV6-6 and TRBJ2-1; D not resolved. In DNA, the CDR3 is TGTGCCAGCAGTCAACCCAACAATGAGCAGTTCTTC. Residues: CASSQPNNEQFF.